Sequencing of this T cell receptor beta chain was carried out in a study of regulatory T cells in long-lasting Graves disease (dated by TCRdb to the early 2020s). For context, the study as a whole: Newly diagnosed Graves' disease patients had taken antithyroid drugs for less than 3 months. Persistent Graves' disease patients were compared with newly diagnosed Graves' disease patients by peripheral blood TCR sequencing and RNA sequencing. The study was conducted in China and was registered as a clinical trial. A total of roughly 33 samples were covered by TCR sequencing, comprising approximately 13 persistent and 20 newly diagnosed Graves' disease patients.

The time point label on this specimen signifies: newly diagnosed GD, antithyroid drugs for less than 3 months. RNA was extracted from PBMCs in TRIzol for both TCR sequencing and RNA sequencing. The diagnosis of Graves' disease followed American Thyroid Association guidelines. Patients for the study were recruited at an endocrinology department in Xi'an, China. Each patient gave 7 to 9.5 milliliters of peripheral blood, collected in an EDTA anticoagulant tube. Ficoll Paque Plus density gradient separation was used to isolate PBMCs, and no further T cell sorting was done. An Agilent 2100 Bioanalyzer and agarose gel were used to check RNA quality, while a NanoDrop 2000 measured RNA concentration. Findings and caveats that apply to the study as a whole: Sequencing and analysis were limited to the TCR beta chain. The small sample size was acknowledged by the authors as a limitation that may reduce accuracy. Compared with newly diagnosed patients, persistent Graves' disease patients had lower TCR Shannon entropy and fewer highly expanded clones, which suggests clonal expansion. Because the primary lesion, thyroid tissue, could not be accessed, the study looked at peripheral blood alone. More public clonotypes were shared among persistent patients (roughly 3,000) than among newly diagnosed patients (roughly 1,000).

This clonotype occurred many times. Its antigen is not yet known. Base qualities are not provided; no much larger clone lies one nucleotide away. Libraries were prepared through multiplex PCR. Sequencing relied on an Illumina HiSeq 4000. To build TCR beta libraries, CDR3 regions were amplified by Arm-PCR using iRepertoire HTBI primers. Gel purification was performed on PCR products prior to sequencing. Per the authors' processing: Across samples, around 62 TRBV and 13 to 15 TRBJ segments were identified and used for gene usage analysis of CDR3 amino acid clonotypes. COPE and FqMerger were used to merge filtered high-quality paired reads into contigs. BLAST was used to align contigs to the IMGT TRBV, TRBD and TRBJ reference genes, and CDR3 was defined following IMGT. Clonotypes above 0.1% frequency were classified as highly expanded clones. Shannon entropy served as the measure of repertoire diversity, while the Gini coefficient captured V-J evenness. A clonotype was considered public if more than one individual shared it. The public reads were reprocessed in TCRdb via fastp at Q25 and MiXCR, keeping in-frame beta chains. Rows matching on CDR3 protein sequence are summarized as one entry with the most common DNA and genes. The V and J calls, along with clone size, are taken from TCRdb and not from the paper's own processing. The table for this sample lists over 450,000 distinct CDR3 sequences; about 12% of them were counted only once. Roughly 9.3% of the sample rests with the top ten.

Separately, the same data were catalogued under a study of T cells in Graves' hyperthyroidism and ophthalmopathy. The second study also describes: Stable Graves' hyperthyroidism was defined as the absence of progression to ophthalmopathy over 18 months of follow-up. The hyperthyroidism patients were between 18 and 65 years old and newly diagnosed, with a disease duration of less than 2 months. Exclusion was applied to patients with uncontrolled infections, other autoimmune diseases, pregnancy or lactation. Diagnoses relied on clinical symptoms, serum thyroxine and TRAb, thyroid ultrasound and orbital computed tomography. For the first round of RT-PCR on the TCR CDR3, the HTBI primer set was used together with the Qiagen OneStep RT-PCR kit. Most expanded thyroid clonotypes (frequency above 0.001) were also detected in blood, suggesting blood repertoires may reflect thyroid immune responses. In cross-validation, a model built on a 13 V-J signature told ophthalmopathy apart from stable hyperthyroidism with 85% to 90% sensitivity and approximately 84% specificity, and in testing the same model reached 80%/75%. During validation, the model predicted progression to ophthalmopathy a median of approximately six months ahead of onset, with almost 71% sensitivity and around 73% specificity. A discovery cohort of about a hundred patients, approximately 45 with Graves' ophthalmopathy and under 60 with stable Graves' hyperthyroidism, was used to find distinguishing TCR V-J signatures. Whether ophthalmopathy could be predicted prospectively was tested in an independent validation cohort made up of approximately 19 hyperthyroidism patients plus 17 patients who later progressed to ophthalmopathy. The approximately 90 discovery patients were divided at random into training and test sets in a 7:3 ratio. In about 6 Graves' hyperthyroidism patients, the study also compared T-cell repertoires from thyroid tissue with T-cell repertoires from blood. After blood sampling, hyperthyroidism patients were treated with methimazole at a starting dose of 30 mg daily, and ophthalmopathy patients were treated with high-dose intravenous methylprednisolone. Libraries were constructed in a second round of multiplex PCR, after which size selection and purification were carried out. Libraries were sequenced paired-end with 100 bp reads on an Illumina HiSeq2000. Raw data were processed with SOAPnuke, discarding reads with adapters, uncalled bases, mean Phred below 15, or no exact constant-primer or identifier match. High-quality paired reads were merged with COPE v1.2.5, and unique nucleotide sequences were defined as clonotypes. MiTCR v1.1 was used to align the clonotypes against IMGT TRBV, TRBD and TRBJ reference segments. Only V-J combinations with frequency above 0.0001, covering roughly 99% of repertoires, were analysed. The TCS score was defined as the ratio of F50 (clonal expansion) to E x V (chaos), calculated using BLOSUM62-based TCRdist between CDR3 peptides within each V-J. Welch's t-statistics and random forest reduced just over 500 V-J features to around 14, which were used in a naive Bayes classifier (R e1071). Sample size was not statistically predetermined, and blinding of investigators to group allocation was not performed. TCR Vbeta CDR3 sequencing of some 140 peripheral blood samples (around 45 ophthalmopathy, 70 to 85 hyperthyroidism and around 17 progressor patients) is reported in the paper.

This material consisted of peripheral blood mononuclear cells (PBMCs), taken at new diagnosis, from a patient treated with antithyroid drugs. The receptor was isolated from a woman aged 25 to 45 with Graves disease. Donor details come from another sample of the same person, matched by shared clones.

The DNA sequence reads TGTGCCAGCACTGCTTCTGTTCGGCCTCCCTACGAGCAGTACTTC. Its translation is CASTASVRPPYEQYF. The sequence is built from TRBV28 and TRBJ2-7, with the D gene uncertain. CDR1 MDHEN and CDR2 SYDVKM were looked up in the germline V gene. V and J lose 7 bases and 2 bases, and a span of 18 bases separates them. The CDR3 goes from the cysteine to the phenylalanine over 15 residues. Kept here is only the CDR3 DNA, which spans 45 bases and is read in frame from base 1.